Shown below are 6 T cell receptor beta chains from a single sample sequenced in a study of T cells in Graves' hyperthyroidism and ophthalmopathy. There were TCR beta CDR3 regions amplified from RNA transcripts. A first-round RT-PCR of the TCR CDR3 used the HTBI primer set. TCRdb reanalysed the multiplex PCR reads using MiXCR and keeps one entry per CDR3 protein. The data show approximately 400,000 distinct CDR3 sequences, about 20% seen once. The sequencing sample was made of blood. Every receptor here comes from a woman younger than 30 with Graves' hyperthyroidism.

This clonotype was observed at least ten times. This chain uses TRBV6-1 with TRBJ2-7; D is unresolved. Looked up from germline, CDR1 is MNHNS and CDR2 is SASEGT. The CDR3 covers 12 residues. The V and J ends lost 4 bases and 2 bases respectively, with 6 bases between them. The CDR3 sequence: CASSALTYEQYF. DNA for the CDR3: TGTGCCAGCAGTGCACTGACCTACGAGCAGTACTTC.

A note on this clonotype: Since no conserved phenylalanine or tryptophan closes the CDR3, a read error is the likely cause. Because the CDR3's place on the DNA is in doubt, the DNA is left out and the CDR3 is given as listed by TCRdb. This chain uses TRBV12-3 or TRBV12-4 with TRBJ1-1. The CDR3 adds up to 11 amino acids, both ends counted. The CDR3 spells CASSLTVEACL.

The V and J genes are TRBV3-1 and TRBJ2-7; 12 nucleotides agree with TRBD2. Germline V CDR1 and CDR2: LGHDT, YNNKEL (reference sequence). V lost 3 bases and J lost 3; bases outside the gene matches: 12. The CDR3 length is 18 residues. CDR3 bases: TGTGCCAGCAGCCAGCCGGCAAGGACTAGCGGGGTCCTCTACGAGCAGTACTTC. It translates to CASSQPARTSGVLYEQYF.

This clonotype has at least ten counts. This sequence joins TRBV29-1 and TRBJ1-1; TRBD1 is a possible D gene (6 bases). This CDR3 contains 13 residues. Trimming shortened V by 7 bases and J by 4 bases, and 16 bases separated the two germline ends. Germline-derived CDR1 and CDR2 are SQVTM and ANQGSEA. CDR3 region: CSAEQGRITEAFF. The CDR3 DNA reads as TGCAGCGCCGAGCAGGGGAGGATCACTGAAGCTTTCTTT.

This clonotype came up many times. The chain uses TRBV11-1 and TRBJ2-2; possibly TRBD1 for D (6 bases). CDR3 length equals 16 residues. Trimming pared 0 bases from V and 1 base from J, leaving 9 bases between. CDR1 SGHAT and CDR2 FQDESV come from the germline V gene (reference sequence). The DNA for the CDR3 is TGTGCCAGCAGCTTAGCCTGGGGACAGAACACCGGGGAGCTGTTTTTT. Protein product: CASSLAWGQNTGELFF.

J is TRBJ2-7 and V is TRBV11-2; D unresolved. Germline CDR1 and CDR2: SGHAT and FQNNGV. Trimming removed 2 bases at V and 0 bases at J, with 11 bases between. This CDR3 contains 15 residues. CDR3 sequence reads: CASSLIGARSYEQYF. In nucleotides, the CDR3 is TGTGCCAGCAGCTTAATCGGCGCACGCTCCTACGAGCAGTACTTC.